The 26 T cell receptor beta chains listed next were all sequenced from one sample in a study of T cell responses to AZD1222 COVID-19 vaccine. Assay used: immunoSEQ multiplex PCR; TCRdb lists only in-frame clones, some missing. The table records about 180,000 clones, roughly 94% of them present only once. The source material was peripheral blood, sampled 28 days after the second AZD1222 dose. The receptors come from an adult who received the AZD1222 COVID-19 vaccine.

This clone was picked up one time. The chain links TRBV27 to TRBJ2-2, with 8 bases matching TRBD2. The CDR3 is 15 amino acids. Losses at the gene ends were 7 bases for V and 6 bases for J; bases not matched to a gene: 10. The germline CDR1 and CDR2 sequences are MNHEY and SMNVEV (reference sequence). The DNA for the CDR3 is TGTGCCAGCATGCCAAGCGGGAGCATCTCCGGGGAGCTGTTTTTT. It translates to CASMPSGSISGELFF.

The rearrangement uses TRBV4-1 and TRBJ1-2; D gene ambiguous. V lost 0 bases to trimming and J lost 4 bases, with 15 bases between them. CDR1 is MGHRA, CDR2 YSYEKL, per germline. The CDR3 is 16 residues long. As DNA, the CDR3 is TGCGCCAGCAGCCAAGATCGAGCGGGCCGCGGCTATGGCTACACCTTC. This gives the protein CASSQDRAGRGYGYTF.

CDR3 protein: CASRDRLIGELFF. The CDR3 nucleotides are TGTGCCAGCAGGGACAGGTTGATAGGGGAGCTGTTTTTT. The V and J genes are TRBV6-5 and TRBJ2-2, with 7 nucleotides matching TRBD1. The CDR3 has 13 residues. Germline CDR1 is MNHEY and CDR2 is SVGAGI. With V trimmed by 6 bases and J by 8 bases, 6 bases remained unmatched.

This sequence joins TRBV3-1 (or the pseudogene TRBV3-2) and TRBJ2-5; 10 positions agree with TRBD2. CDR1 and CDR2 from the germline V gene are LGHDT and YNNKEL (reference sequence). The V segment lost 1 base and the J segment 2 bases; nucleotides outside the gene matches: 7. The CDR3 has 17 amino acids. The CDR3 bases are TGTGCCAGCAGCCAAGCCCAGGGACTAGCGAATCAAGAGACCCAGTACTTC. Protein: CASSQAQGLANQETQYF.

A single count supports this clone. The chain is built from TRBV12-3 or TRBV12-4 and TRBJ1-3, with D hard to call. V lost 8 bases and J 0 bases, leaving 8 bases between the germline ends. CDR3 length: 13 amino acids. The CDR3 loop reads CASLEGSGNTIYF. CDR3 nucleotide sequence: TGTGCCAGCCTAGAGGGCTCTGGAAACACCATATATTTT.

The chain employs TRBV6-4 and TRBJ1-2; D gene ambiguous. Germline V lookup: CDR1 MRHNA, CDR2 SNTAGT. This CDR3 comprises 13 residues. V was shortened by 6 bases and J by 8 bases, with 16 bases between the two germline ends. CDR3 residues: CASSPDPTRGYTF. Here the CDR3 DNA reads TGTGCCAGCAGCCCAGACCCGACGAGAGGCTACACCTTC.

This chain uses TRBV28 with TRBJ1-3; D is undetermined. The CDR3 has 14 amino acids. The germline V gene encodes CDR1 MDHEN and CDR2 SYDVKM. The ends were cut back, 6 bases at V and 0 bases at J, with 9 bases in the middle. CDR3 DNA sequence: TGTGCCAGCAGCCTCGGGATCTCTGGAAACACCATATATTTT. Encoded protein: CASSLGISGNTIYF.

CDR3 DNA: TGTGCCATCAGTGAGGGACAGAGCAATCAGCCCCAGCATTTT. Translated, it gives CAISEGQSNQPQHF. The chain uses TRBV10-3 and TRBJ1-5; D might be TRBD1 (6 bases). Germline V gene lookup returns CDR1 ENHRY and CDR2 SYGVKD. This CDR3 comprises 14 residues. V lost 2 bases and J lost 1, with 6 bases in between.

This sequence joins TRBV28 and TRBJ1-5; no clear D gene. Trimming took off 6 bases at V and 7 bases at J, with 19 bases between the two ends. The CDR3 contains 15 residues. Per germline, CDR1 MDHEN and CDR2 SYDVKM. The DNA of the CDR3 is TGTGCCAGCAGGTCTGAAGACCTCTTCGGGCAGCCCCAGCATTTT. Its translation: CASRSEDLFGQPQHF.

This chain links TRBV2 with TRBJ2-7; a possible D gene is TRBD2 (5 bases). V was pared by 6 bases and J by 6 bases, with 15 bases between. Germline CDR1 and CDR2: SNHLY and FYNNEI. This CDR3 spans 13 amino acids. CDR3 sequence (DNA): TGTGCCAGCAGCAGCAAAGAGGGCCTCGAGCAGTACTTC. Its protein product is CASSSKEGLEQYF.

This clone came up once. This rearrangement joins TRBV7-2 to TRBJ2-7; tentative D call: TRBD2 (6 bases). Germline V gene data show CDR1 as SGHTA and CDR2 as FQGNSA. The V and J ends lost 3 bases and 9 bases respectively, with 18 bases between them. This CDR3 comprises 14 residues. CDR3 amino acids: CASSFAPGREGQYF. As DNA, the CDR3 is TGTGCCAGCAGCTTTGCCCCGGGGCGGGAAGGGCAGTACTTC.

The gene calls are TRBV27 and TRBJ2-1; D possibly corresponds to TRBD2 (5 bases). This CDR3 comprises 11 residues. Germline loops: CDR1 MNHEY, CDR2 SMNVEV (reference sequence). Between the trimmed V and J ends, which lost 5 bases and 8 bases, there was a span of 7 bases. The CDR3 here is CASSQRDEQFF. For the CDR3, the DNA is TGTGCCAGCAGTCAGAGGGATGAGCAGTTCTTC.

The chain employs TRBV6-5 and TRBJ2-3, with a tentative D call TRBD2 (6 bases). The V end lost 2 bases, the J end lost 1 base, and 10 bases lay between the germline ends. Germline CDR1 and CDR2: MNHEY and SVGAGI. The CDR3 runs to 15 residues. DNA for the CDR3: TGTGCCAGCAGTTACACCACGGGGGGCACAGATACGCAGTATTTT. Its protein is CASSYTTGGTDTQYF.

This clone was found once. The same CDR3 also results from other DNA sequences found in this sample. V is TRBV5-1 and J is TRBJ2-7; no clear D. The V end was cut by 0 bases, the J end by 3 bases, with 7 bases between. CDR1 and CDR2 from the germline V gene are SGHRS and YFSETQ. This CDR3 has 13 residues. The CDR3 sequence is CASSLGQIYEQYF. CDR3 bases: TGCGCCAGCAGCTTGGGGCAGATCTACGAGCAGTACTTC.

In its sample, this clone was seen once. The chain recombines TRBV27 with TRBJ1-4; D perhaps matches TRBD1 (6 bases). CDR3 size: 13 residues. Germline CDR1 is MNHEY and CDR2 is SMNVEV (reference sequence). V lost 5 bases and J lost 7, with 11 bases in between. The chain's CDR3 is CASSRGFSEKLFF. In DNA, the CDR3 is TGTGCCAGCAGTAGGGGGTTCAGTGAAAAACTGTTTTTT.

This chain connects TRBV7-9 to TRBJ1-4, with a possible D match to TRBD1 (5 bases). Germline loops: CDR1 SEHNR, CDR2 FQNEAQ (reference sequence). This CDR3 has 14 amino acids. V gave up 2 bases and J gave up 7 bases, with 11 bases separating them. CDR3 sequence reads: CASSLQGIGEKLFF. Written as DNA, the CDR3 is TGTGCCAGCAGCTTACAGGGTATAGGTGAAAAACTGTTTTTT.

The gene calls are TRBV11-2 and TRBJ2-7; TRBD2 aligns across 9 bases. V gave up 3 bases and J gave up 4 bases; unmatched junction bases: 4. Per germline, CDR1 SGHAT and CDR2 FQNNGV. The CDR3 length is 14 residues. The CDR3 bases are TGTGCCAGCAGCTTTGTGACTAGCGGTTACGAGCAGTACTTC. It translates to CASSFVTSGYEQYF.

The chain couples TRBV27 to TRBJ1-1, with no clear D. The CDR3 is made up of 15 amino acids. Deletions cut 6 bases from V and 5 bases from J, with 19 bases between. Germline-derived CDR1 and CDR2 are MNHEY and SMNVEV (reference sequence). This CDR3 reads CASSLTREVGTEAFF. CDR3 sequence (DNA): TGTGCCAGCAGCCTCACAAGGGAGGTAGGGACTGAAGCTTTCTTT.

CDR3 sequence: CASSIAGTSYEQYF. The CDR3 DNA follows: TGTGCCAGTAGTATCGCGGGGACGTCGTACGAGCAGTACTTC. This rearrangement joins TRBV19 to TRBJ2-7; a weak D match, TRBD2 (6 bases). V lost 3 bases and J lost 4, with 13 bases in between. This CDR3 spans 14 amino acids. Germline V gene data show CDR1 as LNHDA and CDR2 as SQIVND (reference sequence). Complete variable domain (other parts from reference TRBV19 and TRBJ2-7): DGGITQSPKYLFRKEGQNVTLSCEQNLNHDAMYWYRQDPGQGLRLIYYSQIVNDFQKGDIAEGYSVSREKKESFPLTVTSAQKNPTAFYLCASSIAGTSYEQYFGPGTRLTVT.

The chain uses TRBV11-3 and TRBJ2-7; D is uncertain. The CDR3 consists of 13 residues. Germline V gene lookup returns CDR1 SGHNT and CDR2 YENEEA. With 5 bases removed from V and 1 base from J, the gap between germline ends came to 9 bases. CDR3 nucleotide sequence: TGTGCCAGCAGCACCGGTGCGTCCTACGAGCAGTACTTC. This encodes CASSTGASYEQYF. Supplemented by reference TRBV11-3 and TRBJ2-7, the full variable domain reads EAGVVQSPRYKIIEKKQPVAFWCNPISGHNTLYWYLQNLGQGPELLIRYENEEAVDDSQLPKDRFSAERLKGVDSTLKIQPAELGDSAVYLCASSTGASYEQYFGPGTRLTVT.

This clone was detected once. The chain uses TRBV19 and TRBJ1-4; D gene unclear. CDR1 LNHDA and CDR2 SQIVND come from the germline V gene (reference sequence). The CDR3 covers 14 residues. V lost 7 bases to trimming and J lost 7 bases, with 16 bases between them. CDR3 region: CASTLHGQSEKLFF. The CDR3 nucleotides are TGTGCCAGTACCTTACACGGTCAAAGTGAAAAACTGTTTTTT.

The chain couples TRBV7-8 to TRBJ2-3; perhaps TRBD2 as D (6 bases). The germline CDR1 and CDR2 sequences are SGHVS and FQNEAQ. This CDR3 comprises 14 residues. Trimming pared 7 bases from V and 6 bases from J, leaving 17 bases between. CDR3 bases: TGTGCCAGCACCCCCGCCCGGGGAGGTGATACGCAGTATTTT. Protein product: CASTPARGGDTQYF.

The rearrangement uses TRBV28 and TRBJ1-1, with a possible D match to TRBD1 (6 bases). Germline V gene sequence: CDR1 MDHEN, CDR2 SYDVKM. The CDR3 is 15 residues long. Between the trimmed V and J ends, which lost 5 bases and 3 bases, there was a span of 16 bases. The CDR3 sequence: CASSAMQGLDTEAFF. DNA of the CDR3: TGTGCCAGCAGTGCCATGCAGGGGCTGGACACTGAAGCTTTCTTT.

The V call is TRBV2, the J call TRBJ1-4; no clear D gene. CDR3 length equals 15 residues. CDR1 and CDR2 (germline): SNHLY, FYNNEI. V lost 7 bases, J lost 8 bases, and 20 bases lay in between. The CDR3 DNA sequence: TGTGCCAGCACCGAAGAAGCAGGTTTCGACGAAAAACTGTTTTTT. Amino acid sequence: CASTEEAGFDEKLFF.

This sequence joins TRBV5-1 and TRBJ1-1, with D possibly being TRBD1 (6 bases). Germline lookup yields CDR1 SGHRS and CDR2 YFSETQ. The CDR3 loop spans 18 amino acids. V was clipped by 0 bases and J by 1 base, with 19 bases between them. The CDR3 region has the DNA TGCGCCAGCAGCTTGGAGGCTCACCTTTGGACAGCGAACACTGAAGCTTTCTTT. Protein product: CASSLEAHLWTANTEAFF.

The gene calls are TRBV9 and TRBJ2-5; TRBD1 might be the D (6 bases). The length of the CDR3 is 15 residues. V was trimmed by 0 bases and J by 3 bases, leaving 12 bases between them. The V gene's germline CDR1 is SGDLS and CDR2 YYNGEE. CDR3 loop: CASSVALAGEETQYF. The CDR3 DNA sequence: TGTGCCAGCAGCGTAGCTCTGGCAGGGGAAGAGACCCAGTACTTC.